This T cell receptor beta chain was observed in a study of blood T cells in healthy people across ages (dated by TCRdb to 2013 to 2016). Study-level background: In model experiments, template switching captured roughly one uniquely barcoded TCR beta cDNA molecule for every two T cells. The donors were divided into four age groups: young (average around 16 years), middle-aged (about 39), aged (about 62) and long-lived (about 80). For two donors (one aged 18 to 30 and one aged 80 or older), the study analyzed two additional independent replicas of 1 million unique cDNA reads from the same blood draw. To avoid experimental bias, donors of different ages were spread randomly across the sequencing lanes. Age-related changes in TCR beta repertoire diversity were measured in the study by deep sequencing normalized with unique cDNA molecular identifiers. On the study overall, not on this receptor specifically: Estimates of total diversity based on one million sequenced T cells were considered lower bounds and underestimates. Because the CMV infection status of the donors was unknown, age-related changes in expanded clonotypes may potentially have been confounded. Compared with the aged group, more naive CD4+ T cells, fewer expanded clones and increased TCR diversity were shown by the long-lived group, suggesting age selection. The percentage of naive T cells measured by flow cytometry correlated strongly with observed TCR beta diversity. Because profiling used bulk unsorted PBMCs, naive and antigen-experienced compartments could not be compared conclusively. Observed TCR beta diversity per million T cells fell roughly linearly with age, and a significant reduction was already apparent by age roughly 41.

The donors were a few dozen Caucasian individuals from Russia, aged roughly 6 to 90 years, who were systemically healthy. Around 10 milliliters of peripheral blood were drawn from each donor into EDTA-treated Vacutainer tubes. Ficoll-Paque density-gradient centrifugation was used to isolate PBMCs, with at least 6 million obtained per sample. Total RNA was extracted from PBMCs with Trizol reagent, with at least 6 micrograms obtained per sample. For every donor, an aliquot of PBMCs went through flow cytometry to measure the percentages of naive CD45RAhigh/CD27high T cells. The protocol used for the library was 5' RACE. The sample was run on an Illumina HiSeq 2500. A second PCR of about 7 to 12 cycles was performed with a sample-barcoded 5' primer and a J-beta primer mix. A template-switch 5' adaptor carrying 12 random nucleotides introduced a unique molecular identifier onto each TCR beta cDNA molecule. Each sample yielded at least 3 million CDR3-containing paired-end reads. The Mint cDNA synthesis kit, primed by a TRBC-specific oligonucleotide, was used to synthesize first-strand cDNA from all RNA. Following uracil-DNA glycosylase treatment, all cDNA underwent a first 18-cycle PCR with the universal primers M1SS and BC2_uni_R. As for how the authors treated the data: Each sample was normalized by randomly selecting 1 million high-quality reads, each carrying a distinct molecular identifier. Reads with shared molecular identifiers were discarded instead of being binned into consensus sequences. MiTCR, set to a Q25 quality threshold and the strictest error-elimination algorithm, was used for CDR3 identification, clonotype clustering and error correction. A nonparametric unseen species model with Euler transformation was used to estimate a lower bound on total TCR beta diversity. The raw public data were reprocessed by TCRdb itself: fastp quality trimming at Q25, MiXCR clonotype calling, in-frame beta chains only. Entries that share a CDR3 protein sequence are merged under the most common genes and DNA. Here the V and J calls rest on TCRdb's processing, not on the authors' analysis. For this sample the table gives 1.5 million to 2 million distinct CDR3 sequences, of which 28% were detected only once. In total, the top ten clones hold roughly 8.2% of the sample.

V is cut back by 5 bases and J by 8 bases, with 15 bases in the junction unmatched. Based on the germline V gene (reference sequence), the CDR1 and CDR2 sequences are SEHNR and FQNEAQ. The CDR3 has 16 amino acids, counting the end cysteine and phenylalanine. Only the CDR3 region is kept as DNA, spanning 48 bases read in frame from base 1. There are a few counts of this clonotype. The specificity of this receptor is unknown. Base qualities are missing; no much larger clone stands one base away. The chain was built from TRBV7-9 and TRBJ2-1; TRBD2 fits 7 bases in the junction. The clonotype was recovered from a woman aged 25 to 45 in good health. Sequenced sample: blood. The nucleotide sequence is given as TGTGCCAGCAGCCCTAGAGCGGGGAGCCGGGTTTATGAGCAGTTCTTC. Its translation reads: CASSPRAGSRVYEQFF.